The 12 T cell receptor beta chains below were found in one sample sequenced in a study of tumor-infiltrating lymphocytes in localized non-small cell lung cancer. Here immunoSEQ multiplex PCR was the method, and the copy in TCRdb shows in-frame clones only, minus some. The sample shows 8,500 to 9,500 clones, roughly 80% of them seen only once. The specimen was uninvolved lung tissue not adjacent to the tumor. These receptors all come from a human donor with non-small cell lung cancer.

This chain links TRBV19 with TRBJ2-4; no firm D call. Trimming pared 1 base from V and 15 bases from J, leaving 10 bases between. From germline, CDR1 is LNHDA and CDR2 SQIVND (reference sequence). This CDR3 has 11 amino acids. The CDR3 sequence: CASSIVGYWYF. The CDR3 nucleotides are TGTGCCAGTAGTATAGTGGGGTACTGGTACTTC.

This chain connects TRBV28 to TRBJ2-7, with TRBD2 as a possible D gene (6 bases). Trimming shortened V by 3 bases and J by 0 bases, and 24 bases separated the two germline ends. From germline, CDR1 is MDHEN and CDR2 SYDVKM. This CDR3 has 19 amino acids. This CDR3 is CASSFRRVTLAESSYEQYF. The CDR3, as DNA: TGTGCCAGCAGTTTTCGTCGGGTTACATTAGCGGAGAGCTCCTACGAGCAGTACTTC.

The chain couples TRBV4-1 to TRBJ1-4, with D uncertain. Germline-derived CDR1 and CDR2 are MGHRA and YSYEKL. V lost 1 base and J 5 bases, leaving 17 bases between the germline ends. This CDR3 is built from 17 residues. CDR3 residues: CASSQASDPAGNEKLFF. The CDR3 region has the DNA TGCGCCAGCAGCCAAGCATCCGACCCGGCGGGGAATGAAAAACTGTTTTTT.

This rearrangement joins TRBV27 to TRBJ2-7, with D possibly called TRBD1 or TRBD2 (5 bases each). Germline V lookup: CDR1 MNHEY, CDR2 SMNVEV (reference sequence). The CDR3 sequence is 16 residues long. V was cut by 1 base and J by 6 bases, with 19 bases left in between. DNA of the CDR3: TGTGCCAGCAGTTTATTTGGGACCTCCATTCGCGGCGAGCAGTACTTC. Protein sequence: CASSLFGTSIRGEQYF.

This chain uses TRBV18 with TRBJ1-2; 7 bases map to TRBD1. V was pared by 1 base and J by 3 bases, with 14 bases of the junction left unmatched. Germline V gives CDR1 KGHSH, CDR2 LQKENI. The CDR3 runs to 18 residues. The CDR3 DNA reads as TGTGCCAGCTCACCACGGGAAGGGGGCGCGAATTCCTACTATGGCTACACCTTC. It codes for CASSPREGGANSYYGYTF.

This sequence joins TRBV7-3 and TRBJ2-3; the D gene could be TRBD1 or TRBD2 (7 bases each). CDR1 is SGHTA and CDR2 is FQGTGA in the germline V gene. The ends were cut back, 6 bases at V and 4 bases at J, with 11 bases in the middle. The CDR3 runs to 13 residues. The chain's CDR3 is CASSSGGADTQYF. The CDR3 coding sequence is TGTGCCAGCAGTTCAGGGGGGGCAGATACGCAGTATTTT.

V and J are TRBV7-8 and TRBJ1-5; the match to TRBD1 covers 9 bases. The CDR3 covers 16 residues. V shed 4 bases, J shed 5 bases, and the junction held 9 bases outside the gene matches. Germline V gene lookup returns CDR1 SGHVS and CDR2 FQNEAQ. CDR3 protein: CASSSTGTGMHQPQHF. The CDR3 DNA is TGTGCCAGCAGCTCAACCGGGACAGGGATGCATCAGCCCCAGCATTTT.

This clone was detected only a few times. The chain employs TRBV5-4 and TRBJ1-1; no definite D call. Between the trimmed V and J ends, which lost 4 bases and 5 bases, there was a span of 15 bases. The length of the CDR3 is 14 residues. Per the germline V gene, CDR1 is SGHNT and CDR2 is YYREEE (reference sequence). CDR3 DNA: TGTGCCAGCAGCCACGCGGTCAGGTCGACTGAAGCTTTCTTT. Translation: CASSHAVRSTEAFF.

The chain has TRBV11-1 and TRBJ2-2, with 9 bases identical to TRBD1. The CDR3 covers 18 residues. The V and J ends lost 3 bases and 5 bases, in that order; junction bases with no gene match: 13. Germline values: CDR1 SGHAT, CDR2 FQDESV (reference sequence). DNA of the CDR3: TGTGCCAGCAGCTTTGGATTACCGGGACAGGGTTGGACCGGGGAGCTGTTTTTT. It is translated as CASSFGLPGQGWTGELFF.

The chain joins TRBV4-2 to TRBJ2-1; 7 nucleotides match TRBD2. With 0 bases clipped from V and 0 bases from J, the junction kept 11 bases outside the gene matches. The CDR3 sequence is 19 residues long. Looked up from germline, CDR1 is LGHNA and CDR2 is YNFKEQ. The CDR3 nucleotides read TGTGCCAGCAGCCAAGAGCCGGGTAGCGGGCCCAGCTCCTACAATGAGCAGTTCTTC. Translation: CASSQEPGSGPSSYNEQFF.

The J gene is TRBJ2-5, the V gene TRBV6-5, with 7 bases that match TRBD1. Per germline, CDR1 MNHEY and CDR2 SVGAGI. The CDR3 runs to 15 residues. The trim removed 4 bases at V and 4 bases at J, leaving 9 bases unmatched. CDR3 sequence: CASSFGPGGPETQYF. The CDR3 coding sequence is TGTGCCAGCAGTTTTGGTCCAGGGGGTCCAGAGACCCAGTACTTC.

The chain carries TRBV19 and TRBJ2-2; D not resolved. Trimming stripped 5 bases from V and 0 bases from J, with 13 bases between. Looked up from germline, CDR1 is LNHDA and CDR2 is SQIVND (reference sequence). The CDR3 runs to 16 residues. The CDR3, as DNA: TGTGCCAGTAGTTTGGTCGCTGGTCCGAACACCGGGGAGCTGTTTTTT. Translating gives CASSLVAGPNTGELFF. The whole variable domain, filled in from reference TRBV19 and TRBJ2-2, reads DGGITQSPKYLFRKEGQNVTLSCEQNLNHDAMYWYRQDPGQGLRLIYYSQIVNDFQKGDIAEGYSVSREKKESFPLTVTSAQKNPTAFYLCASSLVAGPNTGELFFGEGSRLTVL.